The entry that follows covers one T cell receptor beta chain sequence. Antigen specificity is unknown. Clones were sequenced by immunoSEQ multiplex PCR, and TCRdb holds only the in-frame ones, with some missing. The sample carries 60,000 to 85,000 clones, 85% recorded once. The source of the sample is a study of T cell responses to AZD1222 COVID-19 vaccine. Study-wide results and limits: Baseline serostatus was positive in only six AZD1222 recipients. Spike-specific TCR breadth rose after two AZD1222 doses, and depth rose as well. Repertoire sampling occurred only after the peak T cell response.

Germline assignment: CDR1 MNHNS and CDR2 SASEGT. V was pared by 3 bases and J by 7 bases, with 12 bases between. The CDR3 is made up of 13 amino acids. This TCR was recovered from an adult in good health. The rearrangement links TRBV6-1 to TRBJ1-2, with D tentatively TRBD1 (6 bases). Sequenced material: peripheral blood, taken on day 0 of AZD1222 vaccination. CDR3 sequence: CASSDPQGFGYTF. CDR3 sequence (DNA): TGTGCCAGCAGTGACCCACAGGGCTTTGGCTACACCTTC.